This T cell receptor (beta chain) was sequenced for a study of identical twins. A single record per CDR3 protein comes from TCRdb applying MiXCR to the 5' RACE reads. The sample lists 200,000 to 250,000 distinct CDR3 sequences; roughly a tenth were seen once. The study's findings and limits: Insertions were fewer in abundant cord blood beta clonotypes, whereas memory repertoires showed none of this pattern. Analyses of zero insertions could, in part, be confounded by invariant MAIT and iNKT cells. Monozygotic twins shared more out-of-frame TCR alpha than recombination models predicted. Twins' surplus sharing was weaker for beta out-of-frame sequences.

Trimming took 6 bases from V and 10 from J, leaving 16 bases between them. From germline, CDR1 is DFQATT and CDR2 SNEGSKA (reference sequence). The CDR3 spans 12 residues. In its sample, this clonotype was seen many times. No antigen is known for it. The sequencing sample was made of memory T cells sorted from blood. This chain connects TRBV20-1 to TRBJ2-1; D gene uncertain. The sequence came from a man aged 45-65 years in good health. The CDR3 nucleotides read TGCAGTGCGTGGTCCTCGGCCCGGGAGCAGTTCTTC. It specifies CSAWSSAREQFF.